This T cell receptor beta chain emerged from a study of blood T cell repertoires in COVID-19. Background on the study: PBMCs, B-cell-depleted T cells, or T cells were the source of the cDNA or gDNA that made up the material.

This clone has a handful of counts. CDR1 is SGHVS, CDR2 FQNEAQ, per germline. Trimming took 5 bases from V and 1 from J, leaving 8 bases between them. The CDR3 extends over 13 amino acids. Authors' data handling: Estimated nucleated cell counts came from reference gene primer amplification. Measured with immunoSEQ multiplex PCR; TCRdb has only the in-frame clones, and not every one. D and trimming come from the DNA, and the V and J calls and clone size come from that table. The sample records around 160,000 clones, 88% being singletons. V gene TRBV7-8 combines with J gene TRBJ1-1, with a tentative D call TRBD1 (6 bases). This clonotype originated in a human donor in a cohort sampled during active COVID-19. The source material was peripheral blood. The CDR3 DNA sequence: TGTGCCAGCAGCCAGGACAGGAACACTGAAGCTTTCTTT. Translation: CASSQDRNTEAFF. The entire variable domain, with the rest obtained from reference TRBV7-8 and TRBJ1-1, is as follows: GAGVSQSPRYKVAKRGQDVALRCDPISGHVSLFWYQQALGQGPEFLTYFQNEAQLDKSGLPSDRFFAERPEGSVSTLKIQRTQQEDSAVYLCASSQDRNTEAFFGQGTRLTVV.